One T cell receptor (beta chain) is described in this entry. Its antigen remains unidentified. The data are from a study of shared clonotypes between healthy human individuals. Overall study context: Researchers assigned three CD4 naive, three CD4 memory, two CD8 naive and one CD8 memory plate to each donor.

There were only Caucasian adults among the donors, and all lived in Nashville, Tennessee. Regarding the study as a whole: A few donors had around 5% of their naive CD4 clonotypes in common.

Evenly divided among several immunoSEQ plates was the genomic DNA of each subset. This table comes from immunoSEQ multiplex PCR, and its TCRdb copy is limited to in-frame clones, with some not included. The repertoire holds hundreds of thousands of clones, with around 72% as singletons. This sequence was found in a woman aged 25 to 39 in good health. Material for sequencing was memory CD4+ T cells sorted from blood. Subset in this sample: CD45RA-negative fraction.

CDR3: CASSGRQGATDTQYF. As DNA, the CDR3 is TGTGCCAGCAGTGGGAGACAGGGGGCAACAGATACGCAGTATTTT. V is TRBV27 and J is TRBJ2-3; 10 nucleotides align to TRBD1. In germline, CDR1 is MNHEY, CDR2 SMNVEV (reference sequence). This CDR3 spans 15 amino acids. The V segment lost 5 bases and the J segment 3 bases; nucleotides outside the gene matches: 5.